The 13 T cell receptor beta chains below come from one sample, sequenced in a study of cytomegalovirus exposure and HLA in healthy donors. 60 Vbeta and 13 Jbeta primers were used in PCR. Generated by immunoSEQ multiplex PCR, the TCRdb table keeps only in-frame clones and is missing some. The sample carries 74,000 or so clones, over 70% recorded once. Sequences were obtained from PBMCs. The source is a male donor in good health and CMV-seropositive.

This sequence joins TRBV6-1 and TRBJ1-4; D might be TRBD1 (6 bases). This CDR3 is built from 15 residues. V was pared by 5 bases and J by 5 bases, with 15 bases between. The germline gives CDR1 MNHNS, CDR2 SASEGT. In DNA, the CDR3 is TGTGCCAGCAGTAAACAGGGATTATTCAATGAAAAACTGTTTTTT. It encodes CASSKQGLFNEKLFF.

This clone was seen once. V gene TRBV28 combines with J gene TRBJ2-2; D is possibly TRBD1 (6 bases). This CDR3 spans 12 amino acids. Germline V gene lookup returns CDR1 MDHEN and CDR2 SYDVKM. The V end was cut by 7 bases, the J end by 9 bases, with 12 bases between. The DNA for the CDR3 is TGTGCCAGCACAGGGGTATCCTGGGAGCTGTTTTTT. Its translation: CASTGVSWELFF.

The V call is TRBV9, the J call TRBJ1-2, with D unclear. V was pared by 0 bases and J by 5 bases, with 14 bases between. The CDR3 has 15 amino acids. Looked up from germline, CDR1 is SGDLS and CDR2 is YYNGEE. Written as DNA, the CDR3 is TGTGCCAGCAGCGTAGGGAGAGGAGGGCGGTATGGCTACACCTTC. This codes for CASSVGRGGRYGYTF.

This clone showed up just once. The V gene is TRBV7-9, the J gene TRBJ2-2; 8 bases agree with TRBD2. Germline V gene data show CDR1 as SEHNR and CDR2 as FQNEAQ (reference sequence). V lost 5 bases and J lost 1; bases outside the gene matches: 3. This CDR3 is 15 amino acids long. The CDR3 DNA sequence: TGTGCCAGCAGCGAGGGACTAGGGAACACCGGGGAGCTGTTTTTT. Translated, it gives CASSEGLGNTGELFF.

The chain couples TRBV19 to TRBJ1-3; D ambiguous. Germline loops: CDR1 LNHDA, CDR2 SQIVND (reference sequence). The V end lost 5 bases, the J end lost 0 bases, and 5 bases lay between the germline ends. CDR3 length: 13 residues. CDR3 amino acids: CASSRSSGNTIYF. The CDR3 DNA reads TGTGCCAGTAGTCGCAGCTCTGGAAACACCATATATTTT. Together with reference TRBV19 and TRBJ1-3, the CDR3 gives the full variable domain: DGGITQSPKYLFRKEGQNVTLSCEQNLNHDAMYWYRQDPGQGLRLIYYSQIVNDFQKGDIAEGYSVSREKKESFPLTVTSAQKNPTAFYLCASSRSSGNTIYFGEGSWLTVV.

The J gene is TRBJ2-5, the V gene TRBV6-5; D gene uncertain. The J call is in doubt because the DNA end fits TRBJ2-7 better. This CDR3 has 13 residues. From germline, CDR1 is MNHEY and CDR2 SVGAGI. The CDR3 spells CASSWSEYYEQYF. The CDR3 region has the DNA TGTGCCAGCAGTTGGTCAGAGTACTACGAGCAGTACTTC.

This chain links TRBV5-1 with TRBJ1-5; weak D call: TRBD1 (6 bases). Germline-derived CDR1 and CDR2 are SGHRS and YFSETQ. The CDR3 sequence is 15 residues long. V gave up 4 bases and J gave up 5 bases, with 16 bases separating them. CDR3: CASSPGQLRDQPQHF. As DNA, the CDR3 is TGCGCCAGCAGCCCCGGACAGCTTCGAGATCAGCCCCAGCATTTT.

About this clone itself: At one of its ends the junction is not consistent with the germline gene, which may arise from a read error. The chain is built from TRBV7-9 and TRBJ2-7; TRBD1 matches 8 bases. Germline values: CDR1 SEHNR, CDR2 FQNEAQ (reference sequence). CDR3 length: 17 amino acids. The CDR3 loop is CSSSLGIIGTGLYEQYF. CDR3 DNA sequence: TGTTCCAGCAGCTTAGGAATAATCGGGACAGGACTCTACGAGCAGTACTTC.

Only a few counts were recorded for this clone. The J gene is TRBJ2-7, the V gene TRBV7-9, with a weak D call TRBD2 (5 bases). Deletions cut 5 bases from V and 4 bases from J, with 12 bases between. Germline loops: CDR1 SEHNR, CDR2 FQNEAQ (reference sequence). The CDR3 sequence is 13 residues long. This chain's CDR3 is CASSPRAGYEQYF. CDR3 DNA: TGTGCCAGCAGCCCCCGGGCGGGTTACGAGCAGTACTTC.

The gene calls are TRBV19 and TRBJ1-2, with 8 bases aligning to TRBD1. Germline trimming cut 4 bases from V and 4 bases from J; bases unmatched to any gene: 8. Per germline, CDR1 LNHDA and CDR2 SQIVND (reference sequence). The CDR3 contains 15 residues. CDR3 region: CASSKLGQGVYGYTF. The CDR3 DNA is TGTGCCAGTAGTAAACTCGGACAGGGTGTCTATGGCTACACCTTC.

CDR3 sequence: CASSEIRNYGYTF. The CDR3 nucleotides read TGTGCCAGCAGCGAAATACGGAACTATGGCTACACCTTC. The chain links TRBV13 to TRBJ1-2; D remains unclear. The CDR3 totals 13 residues. The germline CDR1 and CDR2 sequences are PRHDT and FYEKMQ (reference sequence). V was trimmed by 5 bases and J by 2 bases, leaving 9 bases between them.

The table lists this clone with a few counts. This CDR3 reads CASSFQGYEKLFF. The CDR3 nucleotides are TGCGCCAGCAGCTTTCAGGGATATGAAAAACTGTTTTTT. This chain uses TRBV5-1 with TRBJ1-4, with D tentatively TRBD1 (5 bases). Germline-derived CDR1 and CDR2 are SGHRS and YFSETQ. The CDR3 contains 13 residues. The V gene lost 2 bases and the J gene lost 6 bases, with 8 bases spanning the gap. The variable domain in full, with the rest retrieved from reference TRBV5-1 and TRBJ1-4, is KAGVTQTPRYLIKTRGQQVTLSCSPISGHRSVSWYQQTPGQGLQFLFEYFSETQRNKGNFPGRFSGRQFSNSRSEMNVSTLELGDSALYLCASSFQGYEKLFFGSGTQLSVL.

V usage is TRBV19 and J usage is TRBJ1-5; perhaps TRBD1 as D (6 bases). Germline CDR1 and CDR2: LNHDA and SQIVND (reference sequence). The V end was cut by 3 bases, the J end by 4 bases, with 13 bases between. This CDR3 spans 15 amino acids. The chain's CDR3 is CASSMYLQGNQPQHF. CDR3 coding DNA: TGTGCCAGTAGTATGTACTTGCAGGGGAATCAGCCCCAGCATTTT.